A single sample is the source of the 29 T cell receptor beta chains below, sequenced in a study of vaccination effects on CD4 cells after COVID-19. Their antigens are not known. Cells that had been cultured for 10 days were the source of isolated CD4+ T cells. TCRdb's table, derived via immunoSEQ multiplex PCR, lists solely in-frame clones and lacks some. Of approximately 40,000 clones detected, roughly 82% appear once; the ten largest clones hold roughly 3%. Sequencing was performed on CD4+ T cells from PBMCs cultured without peptide, taken before COVID-19 vaccination. These receptors all stem from a human donor who received a COVID-19 vaccine.

In DNA form, the CDR3 reads TGTGCCAGTAGTTGGCAGGCTAACTATGGCTACACCTTC. Protein product: CASSWQANYGYTF. The chain recombines TRBV19 with TRBJ1-2, with unresolved D. The length of the CDR3 is 13 residues. CDR1 is LNHDA and CDR2 is SQIVND in the germline V gene (reference sequence). Trimming pared 5 bases from V and 0 bases from J, leaving 7 bases between.

The V call is TRBV29-1, the J call TRBJ2-3, with TRBD1 matching 11 bases. The V segment lost 0 bases and the J segment 6 bases; nucleotides outside the gene matches: 8. Per germline, CDR1 SQVTM and CDR2 ANQGSEA. This CDR3 has 16 residues. This CDR3 is CSVEDPGQGALDTQYF. In DNA form, the CDR3 reads TGCAGCGTTGAAGACCCCGGACAGGGGGCACTCGATACGCAGTATTTT.

The V call is TRBV4-1, the J call TRBJ1-4; 7 nucleotides align to TRBD1. The CDR3 has 15 residues. Germline V gene data show CDR1 as MGHRA and CDR2 as YSYEKL. The junction had 7 bases not matched to a gene; V was cut back by 2 bases and J by 7 bases. The CDR3 nucleotides read TGCGCCAGCAGCCAACCGACAGGGCGGCGTGAAAAACTGTTTTTT. It yields the protein CASSQPTGRREKLFF.

The chain recombines TRBV28 with TRBJ1-2, with TRBD1 matching over 9 bases. The CDR3 has 14 amino acids. V lost 6 bases to trimming and J lost 0 bases; unmatched junction nucleotides: 2. Germline assignment: CDR1 MDHEN and CDR2 SYDVKM. The CDR3 coding sequence is TGTGCCAGCAGGAGGACAGGGGCTAACTATGGCTACACCTTC. Its protein product is CASRRTGANYGYTF.

This chain uses TRBV5-1 with TRBJ1-4; 9 positions agree with TRBD1. The germline gives CDR1 SGHRS, CDR2 YFSETQ. Unmatched junction bases numbered 11, after V lost 6 bases and J lost 5 bases. The CDR3 has 16 amino acids. The CDR3 nucleotides are TGCGCCAGCACCTACTCTCCCGGGACAGGGAATGAAAAACTGTTTTTT. This sequence encodes CASTYSPGTGNEKLFF.

The rearrangement links TRBV18 to TRBJ2-3; no firm D call. The germline gives CDR1 KGHSH, CDR2 LQKENI. Between the trimmed V and J ends, which lost 3 bases and 0 bases, there was a span of 4 bases. The CDR3 is 13 amino acids. The CDR3 nucleotides are TGTGCCAGCTCACCGCTGAGCACAGATACGCAGTATTTT. Protein sequence: CASSPLSTDTQYF.

The chain carries TRBV10-2 and TRBJ2-7, with D perhaps TRBD1 (5 bases). Trimming removed 3 bases at V and 5 bases at J, with 17 bases between. Germline CDR1 WSHSY, CDR2 SAAADI. The CDR3 extends over 15 amino acids. CDR3 amino acids: CASSDRQPDKNEQYV. The CDR3 DNA follows: TGCGCCAGCAGTGACCGACAGCCAGATAAGAACGAGCAGTACGTC.

The rearrangement joins TRBV5-8 to TRBJ2-2; a possible D gene is TRBD2 (5 bases). V was shortened by 4 bases and J by 2 bases, with 15 bases between the two germline ends. Germline V gene sequence: CDR1 SGHTS, CDR2 YDEGEE. This CDR3 spans 16 amino acids. This CDR3 is CASSRHSDTNTGELFF. The CDR3 DNA follows: TGTGCCAGCAGCCGACATAGCGACACAAACACCGGGGAGCTGTTTTTT.

The chain couples TRBV24-1 to TRBJ2-1, with D unresolved. Trimming left V 2 bases short and J 8 bases short, with 15 bases between. Germline V gives CDR1 KGHDR, CDR2 SFDVKD. The CDR3 is made up of 15 amino acids. The CDR3 is CATSDWASGVHEQFF. CDR3 DNA: TGTGCCACCAGTGATTGGGCCTCAGGCGTTCATGAGCAGTTCTTC.

This chain links TRBV10-3 with TRBJ1-4; unclear D gene. Trimming took off 1 base at V and 0 bases at J, with 6 bases between the two ends. The germline V gene has CDR1 ENHRY and CDR2 SYGVKD. The CDR3 runs 15 residues. CDR3 sequence: CAISEWLATNEKLFF. The CDR3 DNA sequence: TGTGCCATCAGTGAGTGGCTTGCAACTAATGAAAAACTGTTTTTT.

The gene calls are TRBV6-1 and TRBJ2-5; D is perhaps TRBD1 or TRBD2 (5 bases each). The CDR3 covers 17 residues. Germline values: CDR1 MNHNS, CDR2 SASEGT. V lost 4 bases to trimming and J lost 0 bases, with 18 bases between them. The CDR3 spells CASSVSPGRQNQETQYF. The CDR3 region has the DNA TGTGCCAGCAGTGTCTCCCCGGGACGCCAGAACCAAGAGACCCAGTACTTC.

The rearrangement links TRBV7-8 to TRBJ2-5; D call uncertain. Germline CDR1 reads SGHVS; CDR2 reads FQNEAQ. V was pared by 6 bases and J by 5 bases, with 16 bases between. The CDR3 is made up of 14 amino acids. CDR3 region: CASSPPPPRETQYF. Written as DNA, the CDR3 is TGTGCCAGCAGTCCCCCACCCCCCAGGGAGACCCAGTACTTC.

The chain couples TRBV4-1 to TRBJ2-5; 9 bases are shared with TRBD2. CDR1 is MGHRA and CDR2 is YSYEKL in the germline V gene. With 2 bases clipped from V and 4 bases from J, the junction kept 5 bases outside the gene matches. The CDR3 runs to 15 residues. This CDR3 reads CASSQLGLAGETQYF. CDR3 DNA: TGCGCCAGCAGCCAATTGGGACTAGCAGGAGAGACCCAGTACTTC.

The chain uses TRBV7-2 and TRBJ1-2; D gene uncertain. This CDR3 has 13 residues. Germline-derived CDR1 and CDR2 are SGHTA and FQGNSA. V was pared by 1 base and J by 5 bases, with 8 bases between. CDR3 sequence reads: CASSLVPGYGYTF. CDR3 coding DNA: TGTGCCAGCAGCTTAGTTCCGGGGTATGGCTACACCTTC.

The rearrangement links TRBV12-5 to TRBJ2-5, with D possibly called TRBD1 or TRBD2 (5 bases each). V shed 2 bases and J shed 5 bases, with 18 bases lying between them. The CDR3 totals 16 residues. In germline, CDR1 is LGHNT, CDR2 FRNRAP. CDR3 amino acids: CASGLNAGRTGETQYF. The CDR3 nucleotides are TGTGCTAGTGGTTTGAACGCAGGGCGAACGGGGGAGACCCAGTACTTC.

This chain uses TRBV11-2 with TRBJ1-1; D ambiguous. Trimming cost V 0 bases and J 6 bases, with 11 bases left between them. The CDR3 runs to 14 residues. Germline CDR1 reads SGHAT; CDR2 reads FQNNGV. The CDR3, as DNA: TGTGCCAGCAGCTTAGAACTGGTACGCCCTGAAGCTTTCTTT. This gives the protein CASSLELVRPEAFF.

The V call is TRBV10-2, the J call TRBJ1-1; TRBD1 aligns across 7 bases. J was trimmed by 1 base and V by 7 bases; bases with no gene match: 3. The CDR3 runs to 13 residues. CDR1 is WSHSY and CDR2 is SAAADI in the germline V gene. Written as DNA, the CDR3 is TGCGCCAGCATGGCAGGGGGGAACACTGAAGCTTTCTTT. This encodes CASMAGGNTEAFF.

The gene calls are TRBV4-1 and TRBJ2-5, with 9 bases matching TRBD1. This CDR3 spans 16 amino acids. The germline V gene has CDR1 MGHRA and CDR2 YSYEKL. Unmatched junction bases numbered 10, after V lost 4 bases and J lost 4 bases. For the CDR3, the DNA is TGCGCCAGCAGCCGACCCACAGGGGGCCTGGGAGAGACCCAGTACTTC. Amino acids: CASSRPTGGLGETQYF.

The chain is built from TRBV6-4 and TRBJ1-5; TRBD1 matches at 7 bases. The junction had 4 bases not matched to a gene; V was cut back by 3 bases and J by 5 bases. Per germline, CDR1 MRHNA and CDR2 SNTAGT. The CDR3 length is 14 residues. The CDR3 protein is CASSEQGGDQPQHF. For the CDR3, the DNA is TGTGCCAGCAGTGAGCAGGGGGGGGATCAGCCCCAGCATTTT.

This clone was counted a few times. This chain joins TRBV9 and TRBJ1-2; perhaps TRBD1 as D (6 bases). Germline loops: CDR1 SGDLS, CDR2 YYNGEE. V lost 6 bases to trimming and J lost 5 bases, with 14 bases between them. The CDR3 contains 13 residues. The CDR3 DNA reads TGTGCCAGCACTTCGGGGGGCGGGTATGGCTACACCTTC. This sequence encodes CASTSGGGYGYTF.

The J gene is TRBJ1-4, the V gene TRBV9; D remains ambiguous. Trimming took 4 bases from V and 8 from J, leaving 18 bases between them. Per germline, CDR1 SGDLS and CDR2 YYNGEE. The CDR3 consists of 15 residues. CDR3: CASSPQPYDGEKLFF. The CDR3 DNA sequence: TGTGCCAGCAGCCCTCAACCCTATGATGGGGAAAAACTGTTTTTT.

V usage is TRBV9 and J usage is TRBJ2-3, with D perhaps matching TRBD1 or TRBD2 (6 bases each). The CDR3 covers 14 residues. V was shortened by 6 bases and J by 5 bases, with 16 bases between the two germline ends. CDR1 and CDR2 (germline): SGDLS, YYNGEE. CDR3 in amino acids: CASNLGGRGDTQYF. Here the CDR3 DNA reads TGTGCCAGCAACCTGGGGGGCCGAGGAGATACGCAGTATTTT.

The chain carries TRBV27 and TRBJ2-7, with D possibly being TRBD1 (6 bases). This CDR3 spans 17 amino acids. The V gene lost 4 bases and the J gene lost 0 bases, with 19 bases spanning the gap. CDR1 MNHEY and CDR2 SMNVEV come from the germline V gene (reference sequence). CDR3 in amino acids: CASSSRPTGSHSYEQYV. CDR3 sequence (DNA): TGTGCCAGCAGTTCCCGGCCCACAGGGTCCCACTCCTACGAGCAGTACGTC.

J is TRBJ2-2 and V is TRBV10-3; 7 bases fit TRBD1. The junction had 4 bases not matched to a gene; V was cut back by 6 bases and J by 0 bases. The CDR3 totals 15 residues. CDR1 and CDR2 (germline): ENHRY, SYGVKD. The CDR3 region is CAIRRGTANTGELFF. The CDR3 bases are TGTGCCATCAGGAGGGGGACAGCGAACACCGGGGAGCTGTTTTTT.

The chain carries TRBV6-4 and TRBJ2-7; possibly TRBD1 for D (5 bases). Germline assignment: CDR1 MRHNA and CDR2 SNTAGT. The CDR3 runs 14 residues. V gave up 3 bases and J gave up 1 base, with 10 bases separating them. DNA for the CDR3: TGTGCCAGCAGTGAAGGGGATAGATCCTACGAGCAGTACGTC. Translation: CASSEGDRSYEQYV.

J is TRBJ2-2 and V is TRBV6-5; D remains ambiguous. The CDR3 length is 14 residues. CDR1 and CDR2 from the germline V gene are MNHEY and SVGAGI. Trimming pared 2 bases from V and 4 bases from J, leaving 8 bases between. CDR3 in amino acids: CASSYSPVTGELFF. Written as DNA, the CDR3 is TGTGCCAGCAGTTACAGCCCTGTCACCGGGGAGCTGTTTTTT.

The chain uses TRBV7-2 and TRBJ1-1; D perhaps matches TRBD1 (6 bases). The CDR3 extends over 15 amino acids. Trimming shortened V by 1 base and J by 11 bases, and 20 bases separated the two germline ends. The germline V gene encodes CDR1 SGHTA and CDR2 FQGNSA. The CDR3 DNA reads as TGTGCCAGCAGCTTAGTTGGGACAAAAGTTACTGGCGCTTTCTTT. Its translation is CASSLVGTKVTGAFF. Combining the CDR3 with reference TRBV7-2 and TRBJ1-1 gives the whole variable domain GAGVSQSPSNKVTEKGKDVELRCDPISGHTALYWYRQSLGQGLEFLIYFQGNSAPDKSGLPSDRFSAERTGGSVSTLTIQRTQQEDSAVYLCASSLVGTKVTGAFFGQGTRLTVV.

In this sample, this clone turned up a few times. V usage is TRBV5-1 and J usage is TRBJ1-2; TRBD1 matches 8 bases. This CDR3 comprises 14 residues. Germline CDR1 SGHRS, CDR2 YFSETQ. The J segment lost 6 bases and the V segment lost 4 bases, leaving 8 bases of the junction unmatched. Written as DNA, the CDR3 is TGCGCCAGCAGCCCAGGGGGCGACTATAATGGCTACACCTTC. This codes for CASSPGGDYNGYTF.

V gene TRBV24-1 combines with J gene TRBJ2-3; D is unresolved. Germline V gene lookup returns CDR1 KGHDR and CDR2 SFDVKD. Trimming pared 5 bases from V and 5 bases from J, leaving 16 bases between. This CDR3 is built from 15 residues. The CDR3 sequence: CATSAGLGEVDTQYF. The CDR3 DNA reads as TGTGCCACCAGTGCTGGGCTTGGCGAAGTAGATACGCAGTATTTT.